Listed below are T cell receptor beta chains from one sample, sequenced in a study of shared clonotypes between healthy human individuals. The repertoire was sequenced with immunoSEQ multiplex PCR; TCRdb's copy has only in-frame clones and lacks some. Of 400,000 to 600,000 clones in the sample, approximately 79% are singletons; the top ten hold 12%. What was sequenced was PBMCs. These receptors all stem from a woman in her forties in good health. Some clones in this sample may be carry-over from other donors' samples. The CDR3 runs from the conserved cysteine through the conserved F or W. Each record gives: CDR3 protein, CDR3 DNA, clone size, J gene, D gene, V gene. D genes are given only for firm matches. Clone size appears in some rows only: once, few, many, or a class for an expanded clone.

CASSIAGRANVLTF,TGTGCCAGTAGTATTGCTGGAAGGGCCAACGTCCTGACTTTC,few,TRBJ2-6,.,TRBV19
CASSLLQAGGPMNEQFF,TGTGCCAGCAGTCTACTTCAAGCGGGAGGGCCTATGAATGAGCAGTTCTTC,.,TRBJ2-1,TRBD2,TRBV28
CASSPRDGNINEQYF,TGTGCCAGCAGCCCTCGGGACGGTAACATCAACGAGCAGTACTTC,.,TRBJ2-7,.,TRBV5-4
CASSATQTSYNEQFF,TGTGCCAGCAGCGCGACCCAGACCTCCTACAATGAGCAGTTCTTC,.,TRBJ2-1,.,TRBV5-4
CASSLGQGAYGYTF,TGCGCCAGCAGCTTGGGGCAGGGGGCCTATGGCTACACCTTC,.,TRBJ1-2,TRBD1,TRBV5-1
CASSVSGFSSYEQYF,TGTGCCAGCAGTGTTAGCGGGTTCTCCTCCTACGAGCAGTACTTC,few,TRBJ2-7,TRBD2,TRBV2
CASSLSGAKMNTEAFF,TGCGCCAGCAGCTTGTCGGGGGCAAAAATGAACACTGAAGCTTTCTTT,.,TRBJ1-1,.,TRBV5-1
CASSLGGNTDTQYF,TGCGCCAGCAGCTTGGGAGGAAACACAGATACGCAGTATTTT,.,TRBJ2-3,.,TRBV5-1
CATSRDRGEYEKLFF,TGTGCCACCAGCAGAGACAGGGGGGAGTATGAAAAACTGTTTTTT,few,TRBJ1-4,TRBD1,TRBV15
CASSQGDNSYEQYF,TGCGCCAGCAGCCAAGGAGACAACTCCTACGAGCAGTACTTC,.,TRBJ2-7,.,TRBV4-3
CASSLGGQGFNQPQHF,TGCGCCAGCAGCTTGGGAGGGCAGGGCTTCAATCAGCCCCAGCATTTT,.,TRBJ1-5,.,TRBV5-1
CASSDNLAGGHNEQFF,TGTGCCAGCAGTGACAACCTAGCGGGAGGGCACAATGAGCAGTTCTTC,.,TRBJ2-1,TRBD2,TRBV6-4
CASSLEGQQVDEQYF,TGCGCCAGCAGCTTGGAAGGGCAACAGGTCGATGAGCAGTACTTC,.,TRBJ2-7,.,TRBV5-1
CASSLPRTDGYTF,TGTGCCAGCAGCCTCCCTAGGACGGATGGCTACACCTTC,few,TRBJ1-2,.,TRBV5-4
CASSKSTAFGQPQHF,TGTGCCAGTAGTAAGAGCACAGCGTTCGGTCAGCCCCAGCATTTT,.,TRBJ1-5,.,TRBV19
CASSQDLGRNQPQHF,TGCGCCAGCAGCCAAGATTTGGGAAGGAATCAGCCCCAGCATTTT,.,TRBJ1-5,.,TRBV4-3
CARSPGTGNTGELFF,TGTGCCAGAAGCCCGGGGACAGGGAACACCGGGGAGCTGTTTTTT,.,TRBJ2-2,TRBD1,TRBV5-3
CASSFDRGQDTGELFF,TGTGCCAGCAGTTTTGACAGGGGGCAGGACACCGGGGAGCTGTTTTTT,.,TRBJ2-2,TRBD1,TRBV27
CASSQPSGVGYEQYF,TGTGCCAGCAGCCAACCTAGCGGGGTTGGGTACGAGCAGTACTTC,.,TRBJ2-7,TRBD2,TRBV4-2
CASSLGTAMNTEAFF,TGTGCCAGCAGCCTGGGGACGGCCATGAACACTGAAGCTTTCTTT,.,TRBJ1-1,.,TRBV7-6
CASSLGPPLLRNTIYF,TGTGCCAGCAGCTTAGGCCCTCCTCTGCTCAGAAACACCATATATTTT,.,TRBJ1-3,.,TRBV11-2
CASSLATRELNEQFF,TGCGCCAGCAGCTTGGCCACGCGGGAGTTGAATGAGCAGTTCTTC,once,TRBJ2-1,TRBD2,TRBV5-1
CASSFGFEQYF,TGTGCCAGCAGCTTCGGCTTCGAGCAGTACTTC,.,TRBJ2-7,.,TRBV9
CARRGGTSGRALNEQFF,TGCGCCAGAAGAGGTGGGACTAGCGGGAGGGCCTTAAATGAGCAGTTCTTC,.,TRBJ2-1,TRBD2,TRBV10-1
CASSLIQGTETQYF,TGTGCCAGCAGCTTGATTCAGGGGACGGAGACCCAGTACTTC,.,TRBJ2-5,.,TRBV5-6
CASSVSQTTFSTDTQYF,TGTGCCAGCAGCGTATCACAGACTACTTTTAGCACAGATACGCAGTATTTT,once,TRBJ2-3,.,TRBV9
CASSSRVTWSEQYF,TGTGCCAGCAGCTCCCGGGTCACGTGGAGCGAGCAGTACTTC,.,TRBJ2-7,.,TRBV7-2
CASSLVPSTDTQYF,TGTGCCAGCAGCTTAGTACCCAGCACAGATACGCAGTATTTT,.,TRBJ2-3,.,TRBV11-2
CASTPGRGEGDYEQYF,TGTGCCAGTACCCCTGGTCGGGGTGAGGGGGATTACGAGCAGTACTTC,.,TRBJ2-7,.,TRBV19
CASNGWLGADSPLHF,TGTGCCAGCAACGGGTGGTTAGGGGCGGATTCACCCCTCCACTTT,.,TRBJ1-6,.,TRBV6-1
CASSLDIFQGTEAFF,TGTGCCAGCAGCTTAGATATATTCCAGGGCACTGAAGCTTTCTTT,.,TRBJ1-1,.,TRBV11-2
CASSVGQGSFNEQFF,TGTGCCAGCAGTGTAGGACAGGGTTCCTTTAATGAGCAGTTCTTC,few,TRBJ2-1,TRBD1,TRBV5-5
CASSADPNTEAFF,TGTGCCAGCAGTGCGGACCCGAACACTGAAGCTTTCTTT,.,TRBJ1-1,.,TRBV6-4
CASSMGKTSGAIYEQYF,TGTGCCAGTAGTATGGGAAAGACTAGCGGAGCGATTTACGAGCAGTACTTC,.,TRBJ2-7,TRBD2,TRBV19
CASSPPGERQPQHF,TGCGCCAGCAGCCCCCCCGGGGAGCGGCAGCCCCAGCATTTT,.,TRBJ1-5,.,TRBV4-1
CASKETGGGNEQFF,TGTGCCAGCAAGGAGACGGGAGGAGGCAATGAGCAGTTCTTC,.,TRBJ2-1,TRBD2,TRBV28
CASSAGQGGNTGELFF,TGTGCTAGCAGCGCCGGACAGGGGGGAAACACCGGGGAGCTGTTTTTT,.,TRBJ2-2,TRBD1,TRBV7-7
CASSVRGPIEQYF,TGTGCCAGCAGTGTAAGGGGGCCGATCGAGCAGTACTTC,once,TRBJ2-7,TRBD1,TRBV2
CAIEAEAGGIYSYNEQFF,TGTGCCATCGAGGCTGAGGCGGGAGGGATTTATTCCTACAATGAGCAGTTCTTC,.,TRBJ2-1,TRBD2,TRBV10-3
CAYTHRGQSSGNTIYF,TGTGCCTATACACACAGGGGCCAGAGCTCTGGAAACACCATATATTTT,.,TRBJ1-3,TRBD1,TRBV30
CASSLVGLAGRGELFF,TGTGCCAGCAGCTTAGTGGGACTAGCGGGACGGGGGGAGCTGTTTTTT,.,TRBJ2-2,TRBD2,TRBV7-8
CSVSLAGGPAFGEQYF,TGCAGCGTTTCCCTAGCGGGAGGGCCAGCGTTTGGTGAGCAGTACTTC,.,TRBJ2-7,TRBD2,TRBV29-1
CASSPGLAGEGAGETQYF,TGCGCCAGCAGCCCGGGACTAGCGGGAGAAGGGGCGGGAGAGACCCAGTACTTC,.,TRBJ2-5,TRBD2,TRBV5-1
CASSLAQGGSFSYEQYF,TGCGCCAGCAGCTTGGCCCAGGGCGGATCGTTCTCCTACGAGCAGTACTTC,.,TRBJ2-7,.,TRBV5-1
CASSEARGQGPEKLFF,TGTGCCAGCAGTGAAGCGCGGGGACAGGGGCCAGAAAAACTGTTTTTT,.,TRBJ1-4,TRBD1,TRBV6-1
CASIPTASQETQYF,TGTGCCAGCATCCCGACAGCATCCCAAGAGACCCAGTACTTC,.,TRBJ2-5,.,TRBV7-2
CASSLTGTVLTGELFF,TGTGCCAGCAGCTTAACAGGGACAGTTCTCACCGGGGAGCTGTTTTTT,.,TRBJ2-2,TRBD1,TRBV7-6
CASSARGQSSTDTQYF,TGTGCCAGCAGCGCAAGGGGACAGTCCTCTACAGATACGCAGTATTTT,.,TRBJ2-3,TRBD1,TRBV9
CASYDPSYGYTF,TGTGCCAGCTACGACCCTTCCTATGGCTACACCTTC,.,TRBJ1-2,.,TRBV28
CASSSGLAKFAGELFF,TGTGCCAGCAGCTCCGGACTAGCAAAGTTTGCCGGGGAGCTGTTTTTT,.,TRBJ2-2,TRBD2,TRBV7-3
CASSGPNTEAFF,TGTGCCAGTAGCGGACCGAACACTGAAGCTTTCTTT,few,TRBJ1-1,.,TRBV19
CASSYSREMVGYEQYF,TGTGCCAGCAGTTACTCGAGGGAGATGGTGGGGTACGAGCAGTACTTC,.,TRBJ2-7,.,TRBV6-5
CASSPQSKVTNYGYTF,TGTGCCAGCTCACCTCAAAGCAAGGTTACTAACTATGGCTACACCTTC,.,TRBJ1-2,.,TRBV18
CASSHPGQATGNEQFF,TGTGCCAGCAGTCACCCGGGACAGGCCACGGGCAATGAGCAGTTCTTC,.,TRBJ2-1,TRBD1,TRBV2